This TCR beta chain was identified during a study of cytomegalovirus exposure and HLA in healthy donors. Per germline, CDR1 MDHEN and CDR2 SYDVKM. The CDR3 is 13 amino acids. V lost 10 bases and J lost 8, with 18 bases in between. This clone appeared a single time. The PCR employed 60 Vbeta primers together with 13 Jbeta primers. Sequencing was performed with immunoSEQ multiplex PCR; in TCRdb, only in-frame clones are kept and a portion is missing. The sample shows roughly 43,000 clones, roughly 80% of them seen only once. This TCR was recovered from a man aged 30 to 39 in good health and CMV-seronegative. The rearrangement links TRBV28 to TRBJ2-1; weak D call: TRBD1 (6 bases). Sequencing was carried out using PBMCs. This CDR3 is CATGTSLGDEQFF. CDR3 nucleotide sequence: TGTGCCACCGGGACATCGCTAGGGGATGAGCAGTTCTTC.